Detailed here is one T cell receptor beta chain. The record originates from a study of blood T cells in healthy people across ages. The germline V gene encodes CDR1 PRHDT and CDR2 FYEKMQ (reference sequence). CDR3 size: 13 residues. Next came a second PCR, run for roughly 7 to 12 cycles, which used a sample-barcoded 5' primer along with a J-beta primer mix. TCRdb re-called the 5' RACE reads with MiXCR, one entry per CDR3 protein. The sample lists 1,300,000 or so distinct CDR3 sequences, around 55% occurring once. Sequencing used blood. The genes are TRBV13 and TRBJ2-5; possible D gene TRBD1, 6 bases. The DNA end lines up better with TRBJ2-7; the J call may be wrong. The TCR comes from a man younger than 30 in good health. CDR3 coding DNA: TGTGCCAGCAGCTGGACAGTTGAGAACGAGCAGTACTTC. Translated, it gives CASSWTVENEQYF.